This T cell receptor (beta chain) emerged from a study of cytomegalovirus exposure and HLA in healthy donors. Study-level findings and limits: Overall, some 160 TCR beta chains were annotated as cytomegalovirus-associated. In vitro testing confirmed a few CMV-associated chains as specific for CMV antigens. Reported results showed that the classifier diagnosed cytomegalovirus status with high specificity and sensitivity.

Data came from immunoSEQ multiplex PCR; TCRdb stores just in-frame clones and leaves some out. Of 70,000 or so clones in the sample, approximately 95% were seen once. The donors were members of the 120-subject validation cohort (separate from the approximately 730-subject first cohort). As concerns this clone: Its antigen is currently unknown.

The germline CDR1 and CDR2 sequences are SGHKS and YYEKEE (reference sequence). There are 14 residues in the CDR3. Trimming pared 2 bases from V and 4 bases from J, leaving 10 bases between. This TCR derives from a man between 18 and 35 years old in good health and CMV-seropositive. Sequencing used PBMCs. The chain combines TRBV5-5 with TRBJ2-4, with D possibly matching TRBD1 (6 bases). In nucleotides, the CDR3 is TGTGCCAGCAGCTTTGTACAGGGTAAAAACATTCAGTACTTC. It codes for CASSFVQGKNIQYF.